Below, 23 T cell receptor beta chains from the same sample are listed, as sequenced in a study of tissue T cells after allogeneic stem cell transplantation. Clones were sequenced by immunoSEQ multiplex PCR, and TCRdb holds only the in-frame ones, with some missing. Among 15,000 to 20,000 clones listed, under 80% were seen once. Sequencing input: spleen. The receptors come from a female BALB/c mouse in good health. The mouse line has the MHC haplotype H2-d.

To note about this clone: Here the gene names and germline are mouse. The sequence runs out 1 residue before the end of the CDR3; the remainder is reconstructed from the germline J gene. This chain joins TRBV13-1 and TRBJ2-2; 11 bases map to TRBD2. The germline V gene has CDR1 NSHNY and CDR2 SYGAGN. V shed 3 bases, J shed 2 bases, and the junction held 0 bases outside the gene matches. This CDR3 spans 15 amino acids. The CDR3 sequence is CASSGLGGNTGQLYF. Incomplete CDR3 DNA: TGTGCCAGCAGTGGACTGGGGGGGAACACCGGGCAGCTCTAC.

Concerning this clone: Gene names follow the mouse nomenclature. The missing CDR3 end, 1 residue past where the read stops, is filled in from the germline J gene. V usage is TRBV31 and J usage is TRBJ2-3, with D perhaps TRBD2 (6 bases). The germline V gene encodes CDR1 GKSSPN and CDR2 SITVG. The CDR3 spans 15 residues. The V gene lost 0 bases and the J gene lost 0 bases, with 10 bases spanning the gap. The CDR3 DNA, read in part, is TGTGCCTGGAGTCTTCTGGGGTCTAGTGCAGAAACGCTGTAT. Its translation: CAWSLLGSSAETLY. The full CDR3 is CAWSLLGSSAETLYF.

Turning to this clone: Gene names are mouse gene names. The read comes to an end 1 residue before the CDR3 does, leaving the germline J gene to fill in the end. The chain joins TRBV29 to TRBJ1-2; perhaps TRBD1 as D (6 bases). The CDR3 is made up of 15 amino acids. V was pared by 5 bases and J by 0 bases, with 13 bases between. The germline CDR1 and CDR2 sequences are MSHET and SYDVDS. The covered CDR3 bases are TGTGCTAGCAGTCCCCCGGGACAAGCAAACTCCGACTACACC. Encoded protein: CASSPPGQANSDYT. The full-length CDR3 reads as CASSPPGQANSDYTF.

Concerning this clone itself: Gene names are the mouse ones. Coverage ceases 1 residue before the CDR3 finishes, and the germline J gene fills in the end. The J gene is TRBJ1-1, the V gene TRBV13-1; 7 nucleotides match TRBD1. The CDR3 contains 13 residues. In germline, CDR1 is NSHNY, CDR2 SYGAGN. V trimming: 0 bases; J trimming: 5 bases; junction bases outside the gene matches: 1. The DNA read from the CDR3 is TGTGCCAGCAGTGATGGACAGGGTACAGAAGTCTTC. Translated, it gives CASSDGQGTEVF. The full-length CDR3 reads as CASSDGQGTEVFF.

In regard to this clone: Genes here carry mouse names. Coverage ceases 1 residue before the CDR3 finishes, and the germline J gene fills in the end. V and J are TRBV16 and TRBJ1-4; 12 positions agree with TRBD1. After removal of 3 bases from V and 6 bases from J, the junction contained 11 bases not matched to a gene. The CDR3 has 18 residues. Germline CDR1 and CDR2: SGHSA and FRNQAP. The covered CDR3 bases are TGTGCAAGCAGCTTCGTCCCGGGACAGGGGGCTGGGGACGAAAGATTATTT. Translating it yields CASSFVPGQGAGDERLF. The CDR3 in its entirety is CASSFVPGQGAGDERLFF.

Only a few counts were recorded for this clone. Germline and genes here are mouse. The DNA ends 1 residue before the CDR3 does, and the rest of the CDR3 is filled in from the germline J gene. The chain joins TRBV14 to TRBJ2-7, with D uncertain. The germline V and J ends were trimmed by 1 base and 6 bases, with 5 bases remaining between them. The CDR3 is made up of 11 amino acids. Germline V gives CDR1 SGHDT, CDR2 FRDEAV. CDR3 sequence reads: CASSFRVEQYF. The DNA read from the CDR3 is TGTGCCAGCAGTTTCCGGGTTGAACAGTAC.

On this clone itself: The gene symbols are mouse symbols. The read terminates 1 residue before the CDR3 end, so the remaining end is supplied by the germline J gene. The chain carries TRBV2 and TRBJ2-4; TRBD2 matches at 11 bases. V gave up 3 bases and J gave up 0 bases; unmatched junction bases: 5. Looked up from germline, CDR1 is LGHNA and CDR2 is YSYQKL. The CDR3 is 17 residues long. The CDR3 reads CASSQGGLGVSQNTLYF. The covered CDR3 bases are TGTGCCAGCAGCCAGGGGGGACTGGGGGTTAGTCAAAACACCTTGTAC.

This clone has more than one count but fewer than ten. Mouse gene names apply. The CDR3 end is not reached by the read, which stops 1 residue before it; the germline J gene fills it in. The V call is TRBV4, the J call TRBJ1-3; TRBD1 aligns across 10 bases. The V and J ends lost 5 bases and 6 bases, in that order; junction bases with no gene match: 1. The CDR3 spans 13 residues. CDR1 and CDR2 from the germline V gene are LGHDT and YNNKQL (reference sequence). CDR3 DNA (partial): TGTGCCAGCAGCGGGACAGGGGAAAATACGCTCTAT. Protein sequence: CASSGTGENTLY. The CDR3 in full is CASSGTGENTLYF.

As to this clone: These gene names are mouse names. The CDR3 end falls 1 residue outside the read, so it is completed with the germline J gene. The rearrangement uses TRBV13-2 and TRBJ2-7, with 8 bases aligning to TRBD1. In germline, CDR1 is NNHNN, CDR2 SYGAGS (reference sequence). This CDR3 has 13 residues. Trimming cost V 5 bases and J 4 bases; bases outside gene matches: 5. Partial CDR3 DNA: TGTGCCAGCGGCCGGGACAGGAAGTATGAACAGTAC. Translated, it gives CASGRDRKYEQY. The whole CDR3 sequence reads CASGRDRKYEQYF.

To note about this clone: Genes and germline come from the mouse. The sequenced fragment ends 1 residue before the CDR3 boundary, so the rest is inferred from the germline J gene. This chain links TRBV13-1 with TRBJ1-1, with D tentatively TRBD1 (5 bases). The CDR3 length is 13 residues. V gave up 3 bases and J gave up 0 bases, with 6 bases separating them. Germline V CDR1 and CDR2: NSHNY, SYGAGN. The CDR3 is CASSGGQNTEVFF. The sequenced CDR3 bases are TGTGCCAGCAGTGGGGGACAGAACACAGAAGTCTTC.

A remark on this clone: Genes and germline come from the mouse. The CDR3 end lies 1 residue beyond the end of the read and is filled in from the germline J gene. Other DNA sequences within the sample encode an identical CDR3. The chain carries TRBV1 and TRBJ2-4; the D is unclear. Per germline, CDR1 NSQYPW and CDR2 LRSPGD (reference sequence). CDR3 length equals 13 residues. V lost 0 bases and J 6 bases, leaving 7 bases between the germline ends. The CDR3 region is CTCSADVGNTLYF. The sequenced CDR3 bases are TGCACCTGCAGTGCAGATGTAGGGAACACCTTGTAC.

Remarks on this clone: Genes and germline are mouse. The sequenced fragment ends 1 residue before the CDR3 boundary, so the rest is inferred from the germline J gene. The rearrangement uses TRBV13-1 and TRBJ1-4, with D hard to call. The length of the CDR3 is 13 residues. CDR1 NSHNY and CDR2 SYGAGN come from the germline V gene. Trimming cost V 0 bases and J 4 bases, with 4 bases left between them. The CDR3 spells CASSDADNERLFF. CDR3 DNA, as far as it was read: TGTGCCAGCAGTGATGCGGACAACGAAAGATTATTT.

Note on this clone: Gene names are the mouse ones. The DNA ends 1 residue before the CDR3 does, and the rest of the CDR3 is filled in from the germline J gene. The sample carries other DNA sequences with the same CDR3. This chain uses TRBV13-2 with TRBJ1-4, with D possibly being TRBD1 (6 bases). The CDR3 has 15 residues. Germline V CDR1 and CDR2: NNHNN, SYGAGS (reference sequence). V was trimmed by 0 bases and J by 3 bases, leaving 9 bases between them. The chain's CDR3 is CASGDARGANERLFF. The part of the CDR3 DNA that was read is TGTGCCAGCGGTGATGCGAGGGGGGCCAACGAAAGATTATTT.

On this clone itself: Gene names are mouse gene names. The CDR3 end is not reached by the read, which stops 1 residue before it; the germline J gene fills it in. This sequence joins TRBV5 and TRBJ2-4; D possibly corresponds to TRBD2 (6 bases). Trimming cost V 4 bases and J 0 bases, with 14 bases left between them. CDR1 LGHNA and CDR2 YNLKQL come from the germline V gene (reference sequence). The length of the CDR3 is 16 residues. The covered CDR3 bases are TGTGCCAGCAGCCCCCGCACGGGGGGAAGTCAAAACACCTTGTAC. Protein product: CASSPRTGGSQNTLY. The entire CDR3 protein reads CASSPRTGGSQNTLYF.

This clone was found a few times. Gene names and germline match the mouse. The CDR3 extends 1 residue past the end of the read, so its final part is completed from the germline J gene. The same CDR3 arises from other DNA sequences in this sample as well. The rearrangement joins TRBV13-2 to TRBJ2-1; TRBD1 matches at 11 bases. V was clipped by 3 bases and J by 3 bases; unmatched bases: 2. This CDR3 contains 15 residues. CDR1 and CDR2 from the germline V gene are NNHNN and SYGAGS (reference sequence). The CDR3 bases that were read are TGTGCCAGCGGTGCCGGGACAGGGGGCTATGCTGAGCAGTTC. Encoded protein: CASGAGTGGYAEQF. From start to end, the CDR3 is CASGAGTGGYAEQFF.

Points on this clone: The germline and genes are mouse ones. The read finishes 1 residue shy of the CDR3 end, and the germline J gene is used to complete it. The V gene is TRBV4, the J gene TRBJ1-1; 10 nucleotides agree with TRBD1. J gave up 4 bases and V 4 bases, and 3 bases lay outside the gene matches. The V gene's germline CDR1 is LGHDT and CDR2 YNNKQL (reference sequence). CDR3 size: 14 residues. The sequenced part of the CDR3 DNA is TGTGCCAGCAGCTCCCGGGACAGGGGCACAGAAGTCTTC. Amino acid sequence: CASSSRDRGTEVF. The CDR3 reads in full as CASSSRDRGTEVFF.

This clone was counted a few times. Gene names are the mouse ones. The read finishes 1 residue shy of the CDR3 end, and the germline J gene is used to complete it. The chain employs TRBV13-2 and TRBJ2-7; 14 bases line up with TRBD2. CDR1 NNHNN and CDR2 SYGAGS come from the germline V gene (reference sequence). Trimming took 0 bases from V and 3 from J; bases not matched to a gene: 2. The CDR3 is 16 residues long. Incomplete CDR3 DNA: TGTGCCAGCGGTGATGAGGGACTGGGGGGGCGCTATGAACAGTAC. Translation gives CASGDEGLGGRYEQY. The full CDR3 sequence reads CASGDEGLGGRYEQYF.

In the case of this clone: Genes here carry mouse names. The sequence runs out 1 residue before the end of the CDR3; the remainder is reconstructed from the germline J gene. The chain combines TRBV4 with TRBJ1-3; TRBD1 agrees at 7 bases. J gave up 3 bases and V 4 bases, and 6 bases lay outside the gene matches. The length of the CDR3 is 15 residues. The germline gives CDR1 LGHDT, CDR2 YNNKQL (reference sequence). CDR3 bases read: TGTGCCAGCAGCTTTCAACAGGGGATTGGAAATACGCTCTAT. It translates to CASSFQQGIGNTLY. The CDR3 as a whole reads CASSFQQGIGNTLYF.

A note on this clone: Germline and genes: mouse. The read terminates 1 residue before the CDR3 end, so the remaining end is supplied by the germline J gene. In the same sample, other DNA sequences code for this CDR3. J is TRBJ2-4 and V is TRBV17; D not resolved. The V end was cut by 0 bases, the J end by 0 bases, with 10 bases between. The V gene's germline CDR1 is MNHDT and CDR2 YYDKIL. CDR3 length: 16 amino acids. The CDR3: CASSRDLLPSQNTLYF. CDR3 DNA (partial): TGTGCTAGCAGTAGAGATCTCCTCCCGAGTCAAAACACCTTGTAC.

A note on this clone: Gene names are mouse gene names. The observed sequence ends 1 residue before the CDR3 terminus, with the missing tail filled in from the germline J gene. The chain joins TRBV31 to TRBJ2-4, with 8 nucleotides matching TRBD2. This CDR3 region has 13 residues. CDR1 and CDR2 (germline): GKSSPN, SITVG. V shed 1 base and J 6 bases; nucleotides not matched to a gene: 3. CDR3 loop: CAWSPRDWNTLYF. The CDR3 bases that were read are TGTGCCTGGAGTCCCCGGGACTGGAACACCTTGTAC.

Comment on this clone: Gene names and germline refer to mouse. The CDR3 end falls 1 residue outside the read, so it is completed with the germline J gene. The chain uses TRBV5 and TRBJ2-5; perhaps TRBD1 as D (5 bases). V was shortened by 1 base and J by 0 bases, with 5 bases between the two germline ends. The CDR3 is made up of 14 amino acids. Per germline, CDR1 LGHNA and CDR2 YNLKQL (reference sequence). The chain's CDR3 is CASSQGTNQDTQYF. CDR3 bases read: TGTGCCAGCAGCCAAGGGACAAACCAAGACACCCAGTAC.

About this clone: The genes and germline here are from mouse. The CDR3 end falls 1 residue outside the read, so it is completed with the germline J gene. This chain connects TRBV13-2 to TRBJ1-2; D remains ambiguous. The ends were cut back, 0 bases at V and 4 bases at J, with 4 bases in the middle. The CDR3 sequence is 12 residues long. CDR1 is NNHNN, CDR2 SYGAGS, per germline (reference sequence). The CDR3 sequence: CASGDASSDYTF. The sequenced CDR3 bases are TGTGCCAGCGGTGATGCCAGCTCCGACTACACC.

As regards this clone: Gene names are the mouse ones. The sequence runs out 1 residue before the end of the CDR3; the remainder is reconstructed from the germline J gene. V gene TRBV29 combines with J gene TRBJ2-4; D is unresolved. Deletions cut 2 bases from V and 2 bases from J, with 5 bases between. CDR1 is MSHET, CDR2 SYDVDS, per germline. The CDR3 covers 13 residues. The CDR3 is CASSLRDQNTLYF. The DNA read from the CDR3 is TGTGCTAGCAGTTTACGGGATCAAAACACCTTGTAC.